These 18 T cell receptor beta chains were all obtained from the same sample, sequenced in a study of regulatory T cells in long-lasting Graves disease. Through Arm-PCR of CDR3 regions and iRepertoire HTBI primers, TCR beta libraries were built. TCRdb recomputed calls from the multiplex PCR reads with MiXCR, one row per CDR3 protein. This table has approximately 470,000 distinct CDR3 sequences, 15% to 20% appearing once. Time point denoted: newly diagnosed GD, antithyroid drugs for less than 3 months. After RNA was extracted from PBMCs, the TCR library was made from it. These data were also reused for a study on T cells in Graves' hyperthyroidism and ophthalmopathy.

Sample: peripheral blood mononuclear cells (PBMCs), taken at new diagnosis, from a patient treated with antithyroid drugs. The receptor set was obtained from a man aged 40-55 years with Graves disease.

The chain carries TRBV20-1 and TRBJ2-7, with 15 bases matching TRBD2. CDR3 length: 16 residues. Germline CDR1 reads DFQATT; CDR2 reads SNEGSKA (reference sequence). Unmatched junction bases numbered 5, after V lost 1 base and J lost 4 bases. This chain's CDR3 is CSARGGGLAGGYEQYF. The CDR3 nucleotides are TGCAGTGCTAGAGGGGGAGGACTAGCGGGAGGGTACGAGCAGTACTTC.

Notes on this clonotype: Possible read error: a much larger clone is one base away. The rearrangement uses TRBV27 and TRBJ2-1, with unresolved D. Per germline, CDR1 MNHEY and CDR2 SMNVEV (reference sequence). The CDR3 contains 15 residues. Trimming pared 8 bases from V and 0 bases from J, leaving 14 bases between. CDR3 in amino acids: CASSPADFSYNEQFF. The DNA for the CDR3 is TGTGCCAGCTCACCCGCGGATTTCTCCTACAATGAGCAGTTCTTC.

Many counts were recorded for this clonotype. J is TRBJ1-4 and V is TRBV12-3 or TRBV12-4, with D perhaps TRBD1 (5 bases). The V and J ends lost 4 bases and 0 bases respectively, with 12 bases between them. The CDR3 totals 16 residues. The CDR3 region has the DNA TGTGCCAGCAGTTCCGGGGACTTAGCAACTAATGAAAAACTGTTTTTT. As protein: CASSSGDLATNEKLFF.

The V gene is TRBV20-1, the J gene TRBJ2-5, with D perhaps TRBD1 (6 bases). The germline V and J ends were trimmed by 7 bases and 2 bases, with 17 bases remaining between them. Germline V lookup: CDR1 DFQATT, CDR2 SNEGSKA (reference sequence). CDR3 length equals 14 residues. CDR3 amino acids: CSVEKAQGQETQYF. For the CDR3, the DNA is TGCAGTGTTGAGAAGGCCCAGGGGCAAGAGACCCAGTACTTC.

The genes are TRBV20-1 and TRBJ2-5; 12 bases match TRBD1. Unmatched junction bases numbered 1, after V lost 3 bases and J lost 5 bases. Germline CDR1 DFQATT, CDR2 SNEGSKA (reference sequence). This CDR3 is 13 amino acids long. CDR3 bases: TGCAGTGCTAGTGGGACAGGGGGCGAGACCCAGTACTTC. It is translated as CSASGTGGETQYF.

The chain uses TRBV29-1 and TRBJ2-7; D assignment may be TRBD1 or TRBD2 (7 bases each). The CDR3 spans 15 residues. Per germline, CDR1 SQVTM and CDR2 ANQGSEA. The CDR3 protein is CAQKGEGAHYNEQYF. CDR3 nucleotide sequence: TGCGCCCAAAAGGGGGAGGGGGCGCACTACAATGAGCAGTACTTC.

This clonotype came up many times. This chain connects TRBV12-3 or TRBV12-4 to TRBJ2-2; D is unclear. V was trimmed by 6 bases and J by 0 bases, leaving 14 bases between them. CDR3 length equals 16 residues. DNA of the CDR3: TGTGCCAGCAGACCGCTGGGCACCTCGAACACCGGGGAGCTGTTTTTT. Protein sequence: CASRPLGTSNTGELFF.

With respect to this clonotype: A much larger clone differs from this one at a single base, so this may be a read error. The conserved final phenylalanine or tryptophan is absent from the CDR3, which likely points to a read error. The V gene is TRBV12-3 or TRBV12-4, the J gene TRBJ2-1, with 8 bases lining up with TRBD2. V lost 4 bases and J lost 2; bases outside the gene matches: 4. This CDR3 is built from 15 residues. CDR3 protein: CASSSGLVAYNEQFL. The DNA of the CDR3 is TGTGCCAGCAGTTCGGGACTAGTGGCCTACAATGAGCAGTTCCTC.

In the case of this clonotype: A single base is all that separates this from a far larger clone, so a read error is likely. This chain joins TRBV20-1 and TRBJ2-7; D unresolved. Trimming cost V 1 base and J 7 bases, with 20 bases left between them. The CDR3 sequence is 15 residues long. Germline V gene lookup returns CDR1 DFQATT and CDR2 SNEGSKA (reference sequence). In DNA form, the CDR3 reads TGCAGTGCTAGAGTCCCAGGTCTCTTACTCAATGAGCAGTACTTC. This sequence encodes CSARVPGLLLNEQYF.

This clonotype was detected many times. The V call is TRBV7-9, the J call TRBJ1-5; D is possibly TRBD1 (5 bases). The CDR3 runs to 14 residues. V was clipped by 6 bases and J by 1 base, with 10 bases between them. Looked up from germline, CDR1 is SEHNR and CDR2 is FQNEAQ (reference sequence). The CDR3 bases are TGTGCCAGCAGTTGGGGGGGAAGCAATCAGCCCCAGCATTTT. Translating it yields CASSWGGSNQPQHF.

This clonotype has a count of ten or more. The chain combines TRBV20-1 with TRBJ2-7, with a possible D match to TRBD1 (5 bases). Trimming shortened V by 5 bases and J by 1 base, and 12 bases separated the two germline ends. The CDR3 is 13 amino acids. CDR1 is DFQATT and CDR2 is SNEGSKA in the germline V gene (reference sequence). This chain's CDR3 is CSAPGPASYEQYF. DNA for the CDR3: TGCAGTGCTCCAGGGCCGGCTTCCTACGAGCAGTACTTC.

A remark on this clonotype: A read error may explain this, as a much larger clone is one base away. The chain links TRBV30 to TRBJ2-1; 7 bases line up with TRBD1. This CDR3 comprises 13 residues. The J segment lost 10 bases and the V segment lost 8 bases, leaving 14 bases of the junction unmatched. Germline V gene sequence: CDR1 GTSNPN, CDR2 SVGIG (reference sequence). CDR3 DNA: TGTGCCACGAACCGGGACAGTTCCTACGAGCAGTTCTTC. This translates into CATNRDSSYEQFF.

CDR3 DNA sequence: TGTGCCAGCAGCTTAGGGGACAGATACAATGAGCAGTTCTTC. This translates into CASSLGDRYNEQFF. The chain has TRBV11-1 and TRBJ2-1; 7 nucleotides agree with TRBD1. V lost 1 base, J lost 4 bases, and 1 base stayed unmatched. The V gene's germline CDR1 is SGHAT and CDR2 FQDESV (reference sequence). This CDR3 region has 14 residues.

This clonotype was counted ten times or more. This CDR3 is CASSEVYKRTEAFF. CDR3 coding DNA: TGTGCCAGCAGTGAAGTCTACAAACGCACTGAAGCTTTCTTT. The chain employs TRBV6-2 or TRBV6-3 and TRBJ1-1; no clear D. Germline V gene lookup returns CDR1 MNHEY and CDR2 SVGEGT. The CDR3 totals 14 residues. V was pared by 5 bases and J by 4 bases, with 14 bases between.

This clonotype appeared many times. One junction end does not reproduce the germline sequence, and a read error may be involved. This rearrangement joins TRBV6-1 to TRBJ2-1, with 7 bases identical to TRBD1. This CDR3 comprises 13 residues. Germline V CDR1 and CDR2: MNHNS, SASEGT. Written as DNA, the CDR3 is TGTGCCAGCATTGAACAGGGGTGGTCTCGGCAGTTCTTC. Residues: CASIEQGWSRQFF.

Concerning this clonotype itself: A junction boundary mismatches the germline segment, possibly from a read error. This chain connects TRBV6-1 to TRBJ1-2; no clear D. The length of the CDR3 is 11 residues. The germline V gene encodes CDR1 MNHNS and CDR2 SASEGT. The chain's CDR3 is CASSDVIYPFF. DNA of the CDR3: TGTGCCAGCAGTGATGTTATTTACCCCTTCTTC.

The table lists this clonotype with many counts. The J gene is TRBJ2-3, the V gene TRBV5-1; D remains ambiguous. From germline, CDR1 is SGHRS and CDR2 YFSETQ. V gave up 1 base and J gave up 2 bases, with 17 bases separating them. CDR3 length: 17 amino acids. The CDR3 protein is CASSLILSGTDTDTQYF. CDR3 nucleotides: TGCGCCAGCAGCTTGATATTGTCAGGAACAGACACAGATACGCAGTATTTT.

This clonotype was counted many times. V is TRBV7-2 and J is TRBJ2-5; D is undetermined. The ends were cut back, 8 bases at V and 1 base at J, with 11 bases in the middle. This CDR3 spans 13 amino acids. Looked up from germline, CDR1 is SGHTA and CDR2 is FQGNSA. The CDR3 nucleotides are TGTGCCAGCTCCCGACAAGCCCAAGAGACCCAGTACTTC. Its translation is CASSRQAQETQYF.